This TCR beta chain stems from a study of siplizumab effects on memory and regulatory T cells (dated by TCRdb to about 2019). With regard to the full study: The effect of the anti-CD2 antibody siplizumab on alloreactive T-cell subsets was examined in allogeneic mixed lymphocyte reactions constructed from human PBMCs. Overall results and qualifications from the work: Siplizumab significantly lowered the cumulative frequency of alloreactive sequences that could be traced to unstimulated CD4+ memory T cells. Because sequences at frequencies below about 10^-5 were poorly captured, only a minor fraction of alloreactive clones could be mapped back to unstimulated subsets. Unstimulated naive T cells appeared to be more diverse than memory T cells, and naive cells seemed to make a substantial contribution to the alloresponse. No functional confirmation was obtained for the suppressive function of proliferating Tregs from siplizumab cultures. In reactions with siplizumab, an average of roughly 70% of mappable alloreactive CD4+ clones were Treg-derived, compared with about 27% in control reactions. About 75-95% of proliferating CD4+ or CD8+ clones could not be given a naive or memory phenotype.

Between the V and J ends, shortened by 0 bases and 3 bases respectively, the junction contains 6 bases. CDR1 and CDR2, looked up from the germline V gene (reference sequence), are SGHNT and YYREEE. Its CDR3 holds 13 amino acids, cysteine through phenylalanine. CDR3 DNA is the only sequence kept; it has 39 bases, read in frame from the first base. In addition, sequencing in three donor pairs included unstimulated CD8+ effector memory subsets alongside CD4+ naive, CD8+ naive, CD8+ TEMRA and CD4+ memory subsets. Sorted unstimulated T cells, along with proliferating T cells recovered from mixed lymphocyte reactions, underwent TCRbeta CDR3 sequencing. Fresh whole blood from ten HLA-typed healthy donors was used as the source from which PBMCs were isolated. Concerning this clone: The antigen this receptor binds is unknown. No base quality information exists; no much larger clone differs at one position.

To prepare the library, the immunoSEQ multiplex PCR assay was applied. Approximately 100,000 TCR templates per sample were assayed on the deep sequencing platform. Genomic DNA extracted from sorted T cells was the material used for TCRbeta CDR3 sequencing. In the paper's pipeline: Clonal analysis of TCRbeta CDR3 data was done in the R programming language. Comparing unstimulated samples against CFSE-low samples taken after the reaction was how alloreactive CD4+ and CD8+ clones were defined. Alloreactive CD4+ clones were assigned to regulatory or non-regulatory origin by matching sequences to sorted unstimulated Treg and non-Treg repertoires. TCRdb provides this immuneACCESS table in a form limited to in-frame rearrangements. Some clones are lacking; in checked studies, under half of them reflect an unresolved V gene, and why the rest are absent is not known. That table is the source of V, J and clone size, and D and trimming were worked out from the DNA. In this sample the table shows about 52,000 clones, about 97% of which occur a single time. The biggest ten clones account for 0.55% to 0.65% of the sample.

The rearranged segments are TRBV5-4 and TRBJ1-1; the D gene is not confidently resolved. The origin of this receptor is a human donor in good health. Sequenced input: naive CD4+ T cells sorted from blood. The sample's cell subset or site label, in plain terms: unstimulated naive T cells. CDR3 loop: CASSLGSHTEAFF. The base sequence is TGTGCCAGCAGCTTGGGGTCTCACACTGAAGCTTTCTTT.